The clone carrying this T cell receptor beta chain was detected only a few times. Its specificity is not known. This record comes from a study of vaccination effects on CD4 cells after COVID-19. Expansion with viral peptide pools was applied to antigen-specific CD4+ T cells by the ViraFEST assay prior to sequencing. It was after nine to eleven days of culture that CD4+ T cells were isolated. Each vaccine recipient was nucleocapsid antibody negative and had no prior SARS-CoV-2 infection. Wells of 1.5 million to 2 million PBMC each were grown with around 10 IU/ml IL-2 and roughly 10 ug/ml peptides. The authors replaced half the medium with IL-2 medium on days 3 and 7. This CDR3 comprises 12 residues. Germline CDR1 and CDR2: SGHRS and YFSETQ. V lost 2 bases and J 6 bases, leaving 6 bases between the germline ends. General observations from the study: There was only 1 of 255 vaccine-induced clones in healthy vaccinees that cross-reacted with common cold coronaviruses. Infection-derived and vaccine-derived clones contracted markedly late after vaccination.

Here immunoSEQ multiplex PCR was the method, and the copy in TCRdb shows in-frame clones only, minus some. The sample records about 23,000 clones, roughly 70% being singletons. V and J are TRBV5-1 and TRBJ2-1; D is ambiguous. The material was CD4+ T cells from PBMCs cultured with SARS-CoV-2 spike peptides, obtained before COVID-19 vaccination. The clonotype comes from a human donor who received a COVID-19 vaccine. In DNA form, the CDR3 reads TGCGCCAGCAGCTTTCTACGCAATGAGCAGTTCTTC. Translated, it gives CASSFLRNEQFF.